The 7 T cell receptor beta chains presented below share a single source sample, sequenced in a study of OX40 agonist ivuxolimab in advanced cancers. The library came from the immunoSEQ multiplex PCR assay. As stored in TCRdb, this immuneACCESS dataset retains in-frame rearrangements with V and J assigned. A fraction of the clones does not appear; measured against another copy, unresolved V genes explain less than half of the discrepancy, and the remainder lacks a known reason. The table for this sample lists some 40,000 clones; 65% to 90% of them were counted only once. The ten largest account for less than 25% of the sample. Sequencing used CD4+ or CD8+ T cells sorted from blood, obtained in a trial of the OX40 agonist ivuxolimab. The receptors were sampled from an adult with an advanced solid tumor such as melanoma, head and neck, liver or kidney cancer.

In its sample, this clone is medium-sized. This rearrangement joins TRBV5-8 to TRBJ1-5; no firm D call. Germline V lookup: CDR1 SGHTS, CDR2 YDEGEE. The CDR3 covers 15 residues. V lost 5 bases and J lost 2, with 14 bases in between. The CDR3 here is CASRNAVSGNQPQHF. In DNA form, the CDR3 reads TGTGCCAGCAGAAACGCGGTGAGCGGCAATCAGCCCCAGCATTTT.

The V and J genes are TRBV5-4 and TRBJ2-7, with D perhaps matching TRBD2 (6 bases). Looked up from germline, CDR1 is SGHNT and CDR2 is YYREEE (reference sequence). Trimming left V 4 bases short and J 6 bases short, with 11 bases between. This CDR3 is built from 12 residues. The CDR3: CASSVGTLEQYF. In nucleotides, the CDR3 is TGTGCCAGCAGCGTCGGGACTCTCGAGCAGTACTTC.

This chain links TRBV5-1 with TRBJ2-7, with 9 bases identical to TRBD1. This CDR3 region has 15 residues. Germline trimming cut 3 bases from V and 5 bases from J; bases unmatched to any gene: 9. The germline V gene has CDR1 SGHRS and CDR2 YFSETQ. This CDR3 reads CASSSLPDRGNEQYF. DNA for the CDR3: TGCGCCAGCAGCTCTCTGCCGGACAGGGGTAACGAGCAGTACTTC.

This chain links TRBV4-3 with TRBJ1-1; D call uncertain. Trimming cost V 0 bases and J 4 bases, with 9 bases left between them. The CDR3 length is 14 residues. CDR1 is LGHNA and CDR2 is YSLEER in the germline V gene. Here the CDR3 reads CASSQDMGGTEAFF. In DNA, the CDR3 is TGCGCCAGCAGCCAAGATATGGGCGGCACTGAAGCTTTCTTT.

This chain joins TRBV5-1 and TRBJ1-2, with D possibly being TRBD1 (5 bases). The CDR3 is 14 residues long. V lost 0 bases, J lost 4 bases, and 10 bases lay in between. In germline, CDR1 is SGHRS, CDR2 YFSETQ. The CDR3: CASSLVTGTYGYTF. For the CDR3, the DNA is TGCGCCAGCAGCTTGGTTACCGGGACCTATGGCTACACCTTC.

This chain uses TRBV28 with TRBJ2-7; perhaps TRBD2 as D (5 bases). The V end was cut by 5 bases, the J end by 4 bases, with 15 bases between. The germline V gene has CDR1 MDHEN and CDR2 SYDVKM. The CDR3 is 14 residues long. The CDR3 loop reads CASSPRGIQYEQYF. CDR3 in DNA: TGTGCCAGCAGTCCCCGAGGGATCCAATACGAGCAGTACTTC.

This clone was observed a few times. The rearrangement joins TRBV19 to TRBJ1-5; D might be TRBD1 (5 bases). The CDR3 sequence is 14 residues long. The V gene's germline CDR1 is LNHDA and CDR2 SQIVND (reference sequence). The V gene lost 4 bases and the J gene lost 4 bases, with 11 bases spanning the gap. The DNA for the CDR3 is TGTGCCAGTAGTACTCTGACAGAAAATCAGCCCCAGCATTTT. It translates to CASSTLTENQPQHF.